The 9 T cell receptor beta chains presented below share a single source sample, sequenced in a study of blood T cell repertoires in COVID-19. TCRdb keeps only in-frame clones here, not all; method: immunoSEQ multiplex PCR. The table lists around 320,000 clones, 90% to 95% of them singletons. Sequencing was carried out using PBMCs or T cells enriched from blood (not recorded which). Receptors were obtained from a woman aged 25 to 39 who had been exposed to COVID-19.

Remarks on this clone: The junction differs from germline at one of its ends, possibly a read error. The rearrangement joins TRBV10-3 to TRBJ2-7, with D possibly TRBD2 on 6 matching bases. Germline values: CDR1 ENHRY, CDR2 SYGVKD. The CDR3 sequence is 12 residues long. CDR3 protein: CAITPGPRRAGF. The CDR3 coding sequence is TGTGCCATCACTCCCGGGCCTCGCCGGGCGGGGTTC.

This rearrangement joins TRBV27 to TRBJ1-5; D unresolved. From germline, CDR1 is MNHEY and CDR2 SMNVEV (reference sequence). The CDR3 has 15 residues. Trimming cost V 5 bases and J 2 bases, with 13 bases left between them. The CDR3 nucleotides read TGTGCCAGCAGTCTCAGGATGATAGGCAATCAGCCCCAGCATTTT. It encodes CASSLRMIGNQPQHF.

The chain couples TRBV2 to TRBJ1-6, with TRBD1 matching over 8 bases. Germline lookup yields CDR1 SNHLY and CDR2 FYNNEI. Trimming removed 3 bases from V and 3 bases from J; junction bases left unmatched: 4. This CDR3 is 16 amino acids long. The CDR3 is CASSETGANYNSPLHF. The CDR3 nucleotides read TGTGCCAGCAGTGAGACAGGGGCCAACTATAATTCACCCCTCCACTTT.

V is TRBV5-1 and J is TRBJ1-5, with TRBD1 as a possible D gene (6 bases). Germline lookup yields CDR1 SGHRS and CDR2 YFSETQ. The V and J ends lost 7 bases and 0 bases respectively, with 17 bases between them. The CDR3 covers 16 residues. The DNA of the CDR3 is TGCGCCAGCCCCTGGGGGCGTCGGAATAGCAATCAGCCCCAGCATTTT. It codes for CASPWGRRNSNQPQHF.

Details on this clone: This specimen includes other DNA sequences encoding the same CDR3. The J gene is TRBJ2-1, the V gene TRBV7-9; perhaps TRBD1 as D (6 bases). V was pared by 1 base and J by 1 base, with 8 bases between. This CDR3 region has 15 residues. The germline CDR1 and CDR2 sequences are SEHNR and FQNEAQ (reference sequence). CDR3 nucleotides: TGTGCCAGCAGCTTAGGCAGGGGATCCTACAATGAGCAGTTCTTC. This gives the protein CASSLGRGSYNEQFF. The full variable domain, rest sourced from reference TRBV7-9 and TRBJ2-1, is DTGVSQNPRHKITKRGQNVTFRCDPISEHNRLYWYRQTLGQGPEFLTYFQNEAQLEKSRLLSDRFSAERPKGSFSTLEIQRTEQGDSAMYLCASSLGRGSYNEQFFGPGTRLTVL.

This clone was observed a single time. This sequence joins TRBV11-2 and TRBJ1-2, with TRBD1 matching 9 bases. Looked up from germline, CDR1 is SGHAT and CDR2 is FQNNGV. V shed 5 bases and J 3 bases; nucleotides not matched to a gene: 4. This CDR3 has 14 residues. The CDR3 sequence is CASSPTGGDYGYTF. CDR3 DNA sequence: TGTGCCAGCAGCCCGACAGGGGGGGACTATGGCTACACCTTC.

The chain has TRBV3-1 (or the pseudogene TRBV3-2) and TRBJ1-2; D is uncertain. CDR1 LGHDT and CDR2 YNNKEL come from the germline V gene (reference sequence). This CDR3 comprises 16 residues. V was cut by 0 bases and J by 0 bases, with 11 bases left in between. The CDR3 spells CASSQDHDLANYGYTF. CDR3 in DNA: TGTGCCAGCAGCCAAGATCATGACTTAGCTAACTATGGCTACACCTTC.

The genes are TRBV3-1 (or the pseudogene TRBV3-2) and TRBJ2-5; 8 nucleotides align to TRBD1. This CDR3 comprises 14 residues. V was pared by 4 bases and J by 5 bases, with 6 bases of the junction left unmatched. Germline CDR1 and CDR2: LGHDT and YNNKEL (reference sequence). The CDR3 reads CASSRTGSTETQYF. The CDR3 DNA is TGTGCCAGCAGCCGGACAGGGTCTACGGAGACCCAGTACTTC.

The V and J genes are TRBV18 and TRBJ2-2, with 8 bases identical to TRBD1. The V and J ends lost 5 bases and 1 base, in that order; junction bases with no gene match: 3. The CDR3 runs 15 residues. Germline CDR1 reads KGHSH; CDR2 reads LQKENI. The DNA of the CDR3 is TGTGCCAGCTCATCCGGGACAGGGAACACCGGGGAGCTGTTTTTT. Translation gives CASSSGTGNTGELFF.